These T cell receptor beta chains were read from a single sample in a study of blood T cells in healthy people across ages. MiXCR, run by TCRdb on the 5' RACE reads, gives a single entry per CDR3 protein. The sample has 2 million or so distinct CDR3 sequences; roughly 49% are singletons. Sequencing input: blood. These TCRs come from a woman between 40 and 55 years old in good health. The CDR3 runs from the conserved cysteine through the conserved F or W. Fields, in order: clone size, CDR3 length, J gene, V gene, D gene, CDR3 protein, CDR3 DNA. A D gene is named only where the DNA matches it firmly. Size values are once, few and many counts, or a class for expanded clones, and some rows have none.

clone size: .
CDR3 length: 13
J gene: TRBJ2-3
V gene: TRBV20-1
D gene: .
CDR3 protein: CSAREGPTDTQYF
CDR3 DNA: TGCAGTGCTAGAGAGGGACCAACAGATACGCAGTATTTT

clone size: .
CDR3 length: 15
J gene: TRBJ2-3
V gene: TRBV12-5
D gene: .
CDR3 protein: CASGQGQSAGDTQYF
CDR3 DNA: TGTGCTAGTGGTCAGGGACAGTCCGCGGGGGATACGCAGTATTTT

clone size: .
CDR3 length: 12
J gene: TRBJ2-4
V gene: TRBV12-3/TRBV12-4
D gene: .
CDR3 protein: CARSLQSREQYF
CDR3 DNA: TGTGCCCGCAGTTTGCAGTCTAGAGAGCAGTACTTC

clone size: .
CDR3 length: 15
J gene: TRBJ2-4
V gene: TRBV29-1
D gene: TRBD2
CDR3 protein: CSVDGLAGVQNIQYF
CDR3 DNA: TGCAGCGTTGACGGACTAGCGGGGGTACAAAACATTCAGTACTTC

clone size: .
CDR3 length: 16
J gene: TRBJ2-7
V gene: TRBV7-2
D gene: .
CDR3 protein: CASGLELGRDTYEQYF
CDR3 DNA: TGTGCCAGCGGCTTAGAACTGGGACGGGACACCTACGAGCAGTACTTC

clone size: .
CDR3 length: 16
J gene: TRBJ2-3
V gene: TRBV4-3
D gene: .
CDR3 protein: CASSQSCTGFRDTQYF
CDR3 DNA: TGCGCCAGCAGCCAATCCTGTACCGGGTTTAGGGATACGCAGTATTTT

clone size: .
CDR3 length: 16
J gene: TRBJ2-3
V gene: TRBV7-9
D gene: TRBD1
CDR3 protein: CASSSAGTGDTDTQYF
CDR3 DNA: TGTGCCAGCAGCTCGGCCGGGACAGGGGATACAGATACGCAGTATTTT

clone size: few
CDR3 length: 14
J gene: TRBJ2-5
V gene: TRBV7-9
D gene: TRBD1
CDR3 protein: CASSSGTGAETQYF
CDR3 DNA: TGTGCCAGCAGCTCCGGGACAGGGGCAGAGACCCAGTACTTC

clone size: few
CDR3 length: 13
J gene: TRBJ2-5
V gene: TRBV7-6
D gene: .
CDR3 protein: CASSSYQRETQYF
CDR3 DNA: TGTGCCAGCAGCTCGTACCAGAGGGAGACCCAGTACTTC

clone size: .
CDR3 length: 15
J gene: TRBJ2-1
V gene: TRBV20-1
D gene: TRBD2
CDR3 protein: CSASGLAGGYNEQFF
CDR3 DNA: TGCAGTGCTAGCGGCCTAGCGGGGGGCTACAATGAGCAGTTCTTC

clone size: .
CDR3 length: 14
J gene: TRBJ1-1
V gene: TRBV29-1
D gene: .
CDR3 protein: CSVVRVGGNTEAFF
CDR3 DNA: TGCAGCGTTGTTCGTGTTGGAGGTAACACTGAAGCTTTCTTT

clone size: few
CDR3 length: 16
J gene: TRBJ1-2
V gene: TRBV4-3
D gene: .
CDR3 protein: CASSFEYDRPIYGYTF
CDR3 DNA: TGCGCCAGCAGCTTTGAATATGACAGGCCGATATATGGCTACACCTTC

clone size: few
CDR3 length: 16
J gene: TRBJ2-3
V gene: TRBV20-1
D gene: TRBD2
CDR3 protein: CSASKRRGVSTDTQYF
CDR3 DNA: TGCAGTGCTAGTAAACGGCGGGGGGTTAGCACAGATACGCAGTATTTT

clone size: many
CDR3 length: 11
J gene: TRBJ1-2
V gene: TRBV29-1
D gene: .
CDR3 protein: CSVEVNYGYTF
CDR3 DNA: TGCAGCGTTGAAGTGAACTATGGCTACACCTTC

clone size: few
CDR3 length: 14
J gene: TRBJ2-1
V gene: TRBV28
D gene: .
CDR3 protein: CASSLPQDYNEQFF
CDR3 DNA: TGTGCCAGCAGTTTACCGCAGGATTACAATGAGCAGTTCTTC

clone size: few
CDR3 length: 14
J gene: TRBJ1-2
V gene: TRBV3-1
D gene: .
CDR3 protein: CAVRGGPLNYGYTF
CDR3 DNA: TGTGCCGTAAGGGGGGGGCCGCTCAACTATGGCTACACCTTC

clone size: .
CDR3 length: 14
J gene: TRBJ2-7
V gene: TRBV6-2/TRBV6-3
D gene: TRBD1
CDR3 protein: CASRARQGMAEQYF
CDR3 DNA: TGTGCCAGCAGGGCCCGACAGGGAATGGCTGAGCAGTACTTC

clone size: .
CDR3 length: 16
J gene: TRBJ2-5
V gene: TRBV4-3
D gene: .
CDR3 protein: CASSQGLAPSAETQYF
CDR3 DNA: TGCGCCAGCAGCCAAGGTCTGGCGCCCAGCGCAGAGACCCAGTACTTC

clone size: .
CDR3 length: 13
J gene: TRBJ2-4
V gene: TRBV7-9
D gene: .
CDR3 protein: CASSPIGADIQYF
CDR3 DNA: TGTGCCAGCAGCCCTATTGGGGCGGACATTCAGTACTTC

clone size: few
CDR3 length: 15
J gene: TRBJ2-7
V gene: TRBV5-5
D gene: TRBD2
CDR3 protein: CASSSESSGVYEQYF
CDR3 DNA: TGTGCCAGCAGCTCCGAGTCTAGCGGGGTCTACGAGCAGTACTTC

clone size: once
CDR3 length: 14
J gene: TRBJ1-2
V gene: TRBV7-2
D gene: TRBD1
CDR3 protein: CASSLGWTGRGYTF
CDR3 DNA: TGTGCCAGCAGCTTAGGATGGACAGGGAGAGGCTACACCTTC

clone size: .
CDR3 length: 17
J gene: TRBJ2-5
V gene: TRBV6-2/TRBV6-3
D gene: TRBD2
CDR3 protein: CASRSLAGVSVQETQYF
CDR3 DNA: TGTGCCAGCAGGAGCCTAGCGGGGGTTTCTGTCCAAGAGACCCAGTACTTC

clone size: .
CDR3 length: 13
J gene: TRBJ2-3
V gene: TRBV20-1
D gene: .
CDR3 protein: CSARKTGTDTQYF
CDR3 DNA: TGCAGTGCTAGAAAGACAGGCACAGATACGCAGTATTTT

clone size: .
CDR3 length: 14
J gene: TRBJ2-7
V gene: TRBV6-2/TRBV6-3
D gene: .
CDR3 protein: CASSSPAVAYEQYF
CDR3 DNA: TGTGCCAGCAGTAGCCCGGCAGTGGCCTACGAGCAGTACTTC

clone size: once
CDR3 length: 15
J gene: TRBJ2-1
V gene: TRBV4-2
D gene: TRBD2
CDR3 protein: CASSQDGTSDGEQFF
CDR3 DNA: TGTGCCAGCAGCCAAGATGGGACTAGCGATGGTGAGCAGTTCTTC

clone size: .
CDR3 length: 16
J gene: TRBJ2-7
V gene: TRBV10-3
D gene: .
CDR3 protein: CAISEWAASVDYEQYF
CDR3 DNA: TGTGCCATCAGTGAGTGGGCGGCTAGCGTGGACTACGAGCAGTACTTC

clone size: .
CDR3 length: 15
J gene: TRBJ2-1
V gene: TRBV15
D gene: .
CDR3 protein: CATSEPSEGSVEQFF
CDR3 DNA: TGTGCCACCAGCGAACCTAGCGAGGGGAGTGTTGAGCAGTTCTTC

clone size: .
CDR3 length: 20
J gene: TRBJ2-1
V gene: TRBV4-3
D gene: TRBD2
CDR3 protein: CASSQEGLGIMAGGRPEQFF
CDR3 DNA: TGCGCCAGCAGCCAAGAGGGCCTAGGGATTATGGCGGGGGGGCGTCCTGAGCAGTTCTTC

clone size: few
CDR3 length: 15
J gene: TRBJ2-7
V gene: TRBV6-2/TRBV6-3
D gene: TRBD2
CDR3 protein: CASSDPSGATYEQYF
CDR3 DNA: TGTGCCAGCAGCGACCCTAGCGGGGCGACCTACGAGCAGTACTTC

clone size: .
CDR3 length: 15
J gene: TRBJ2-3
V gene: TRBV15
D gene: .
CDR3 protein: CATSRVGVAGDTQYF
CDR3 DNA: TGTGCCACCAGCAGAGTCGGGGTGGCGGGAGATACGCAGTATTTT

clone size: .
CDR3 length: 16
J gene: TRBJ2-7
V gene: TRBV7-7
D gene: .
CDR3 protein: CASSLAIGTLAYEQYF
CDR3 DNA: TGTGCTAGCAGCTTAGCGATCGGGACTCTTGCCTACGAGCAGTACTTC

clone size: .
CDR3 length: 15
J gene: TRBJ2-1
V gene: TRBV28
D gene: TRBD2
CDR3 protein: CATIQGTSVPVGQFF
CDR3 DNA: TGTGCCACCATTCAGGGGACTAGCGTTCCTGTTGGGCAGTTCTTC

clone size: .
CDR3 length: 15
J gene: TRBJ2-3
V gene: TRBV9
D gene: TRBD2
CDR3 protein: CASSTSGLAADTQYF
CDR3 DNA: TGTGCCAGCAGCACATCGGGACTAGCGGCAGATACGCAGTATTTT

clone size: once
CDR3 length: 16
J gene: TRBJ2-5
V gene: TRBV28
D gene: TRBD2
CDR3 protein: CASSLGTSGDVETQYF
CDR3 DNA: TGTGCCAGCAGTCTCGGGACTAGCGGGGATGTTGAGACCCAGTACTTC

clone size: .
CDR3 length: 17
J gene: TRBJ2-5
V gene: TRBV9
D gene: TRBD2
CDR3 protein: CASSPGTSPSYQETQYF
CDR3 DNA: TGTGCCAGCAGTCCCGGGACTAGCCCATCGTACCAAGAGACCCAGTACTTC

clone size: .
CDR3 length: 14
J gene: TRBJ2-7
V gene: TRBV5-1
D gene: .
CDR3 protein: CASSLEPSTSEQYF
CDR3 DNA: TGCGCCAGCAGCTTGGAACCGTCTACCTCCGAGCAGTACTTC

clone size: few
CDR3 length: 14
J gene: TRBJ2-3
V gene: TRBV6-2/TRBV6-3
D gene: .
CDR3 protein: CASSRRDLTDTQYF
CDR3 DNA: TGTGCCAGCAGCCGCCGGGACTTAACAGATACGCAGTATTTT

clone size: .
CDR3 length: 17
J gene: TRBJ2-1
V gene: TRBV6-2/TRBV6-3
D gene: TRBD2
CDR3 protein: CASTQNPLAGGYNEQFF
CDR3 DNA: TGTGCCAGCACCCAGAACCCCCTAGCGGGGGGTTACAATGAGCAGTTCTTC

clone size: .
CDR3 length: 17
J gene: TRBJ2-1
V gene: TRBV5-1
D gene: TRBD2
CDR3 protein: CASSLEGLAGNLGEQFF
CDR3 DNA: TGCGCCAGCAGCTTGGAAGGGCTAGCGGGAAATTTAGGTGAGCAGTTCTTC

clone size: .
CDR3 length: 15
J gene: TRBJ2-2
V gene: TRBV27
D gene: .
CDR3 protein: CASSLLGKNTGELFF
CDR3 DNA: TGTGCCAGCAGTTTACTGGGGAAGAACACCGGGGAGCTGTTTTTT

clone size: .
CDR3 length: 15
J gene: TRBJ2-7
V gene: TRBV20-1
D gene: .
CDR3 protein: CSARDMGGVSYEQYF
CDR3 DNA: TGCAGTGCTAGAGATATGGGCGGGGTGTCCTACGAGCAGTACTTC